These 13 T cell receptor beta chains were sequenced from one sample in a study of blood T cell repertoires in COVID-19. Assay: immunoSEQ multiplex PCR; the TCRdb copy retains only in-frame clones and omits some. The sample consists of 90,000 to 120,000 clones, approximately 80% of them appearing once. The sequenced sample was peripheral blood. The receptors were gathered from a man aged 65-85 years with acute or convalescent COVID-19.

The chain recombines TRBV7-6 with TRBJ2-5; 8 nucleotides line up with TRBD2. CDR3 size: 16 residues. V was clipped by 0 bases and J by 4 bases; unmatched bases: 7. The germline V gene has CDR1 SGHVS and CDR2 FNYEAQ. CDR3 sequence reads: CASSLASGGLGETQYF. The CDR3 DNA reads as TGTGCCAGCAGCTTAGCGTCGGGGGGGCTGGGAGAGACCCAGTACTTC.

This chain connects TRBV25-1 to TRBJ1-1, with TRBD1 as a possible D gene (6 bases). CDR1 MGHDK and CDR2 SYGVNS come from the germline V gene. The CDR3 length is 11 residues. Trimming took 4 bases from V and 11 from J, leaving 11 bases between them. CDR3 nucleotides: TGTGCCAGCAGTGCAAACAGGGCGGCTTTCTTT. Translated, it gives CASSANRAAFF. The full variable domain, its missing parts supplied by reference TRBV25-1 and TRBJ1-1, is EADIYQTPRYLVIGTGKKITLECSQTMGHDKMYWYQQDPGMELHLIHYSYGVNSTEKGDLSSESTVSRIRTEHFPLTLESARPSHTSQYLCASSANRAAFFGQGTRLTVV.

The chain joins TRBV6-6 to TRBJ2-7; tentatively, D is TRBD1 (5 bases). Per germline, CDR1 MNHNY and CDR2 SVGAGI (reference sequence). This CDR3 comprises 12 residues. V lost 7 bases and J lost 6, with 13 bases in between. The CDR3 loop reads CASTSVGPEQYF. The CDR3 nucleotides are TGTGCCAGCACTTCGGTGGGGCCCGAGCAGTACTTC.

The chain employs TRBV2 and TRBJ1-4, with 10 bases that match TRBD1. CDR1 SNHLY and CDR2 FYNNEI come from the germline V gene. Trimming removed 8 bases from V and 7 bases from J; junction bases left unmatched: 10. This CDR3 contains 15 residues. For the CDR3, the DNA is TGTGCCAGCTCCGGGACAGGGGTGGGAGGTGAAAAACTGTTTTTT. Protein product: CASSGTGVGGEKLFF.

This clone was seen just once. CDR3 residues: CASTRDFSNYGYTF. CDR3 bases: TGTGCCAGCACCCGGGATTTTTCTAACTATGGCTACACCTTC. The chain recombines TRBV6-6 with TRBJ1-2; D call uncertain. CDR3 size: 14 residues. The V and J ends lost 7 bases and 0 bases respectively, with 12 bases between them. CDR1 MNHNY and CDR2 SVGAGI come from the germline V gene (reference sequence).

The sample holds a few counts of this clone. This chain connects TRBV19 to TRBJ1-2; D is ambiguous. V lost 5 bases and J 3 bases, leaving 13 bases between the germline ends. This CDR3 has 14 residues. Germline CDR1 reads LNHDA; CDR2 reads SQIVND (reference sequence). CDR3 sequence: CASSVNPRDYGYTF. The DNA for the CDR3 is TGTGCCAGTAGTGTCAACCCACGGGACTATGGCTACACCTTC. Variable domain in full (rest from reference TRBV19 and TRBJ1-2): DGGITQSPKYLFRKEGQNVTLSCEQNLNHDAMYWYRQDPGQGLRLIYYSQIVNDFQKGDIAEGYSVSREKKESFPLTVTSAQKNPTAFYLCASSVNPRDYGYTFGSGTRLTVV.

The J gene is TRBJ2-7, the V gene TRBV3-1 (or the pseudogene TRBV3-2); D is unclear. V lost 0 bases and J 7 bases, leaving 10 bases between the germline ends. Germline V gives CDR1 LGHDT, CDR2 YNNKEL (reference sequence). This CDR3 contains 13 residues. Written as DNA, the CDR3 is TGTGCCAGCAGCCAAGAACGAGCGAGGGAGCAGTACTTC. As protein: CASSQERAREQYF.

V is TRBV7-9 and J is TRBJ1-4; 9 bases map to TRBD1. V dropped 6 bases and J dropped 7; count of bases not matched to a gene: 6. Germline V gene data show CDR1 as SEHNR and CDR2 as FQNEAQ (reference sequence). This CDR3 region has 14 residues. CDR3 DNA: TGTGCCAGCAGATGGACAGGGGATGGTGAAAAACTGTTTTTT. This sequence encodes CASRWTGDGEKLFF. Filled out from reference TRBV7-9 and TRBJ1-4, the complete variable domain reads DTGVSQNPRHKITKRGQNVTFRCDPISEHNRLYWYRQTLGQGPEFLTYFQNEAQLEKSRLLSDRFSAERPKGSFSTLEIQRTEQGDSAMYLCASRWTGDGEKLFFGSGTQLSVL.

In this sample, this clone turned up a few times. The chain combines TRBV12-3 or TRBV12-4 with TRBJ1-5; 7 bases fit TRBD1. This CDR3 contains 13 residues. The V segment lost 5 bases and the J segment 7 bases; nucleotides outside the gene matches: 5. CDR3 DNA sequence: TGTGCCAGCAGTCGGACAGGAGGGCAGCCCCAGCATTTT. Amino acid sequence: CASSRTGGQPQHF.

The V and J genes are TRBV11-3 and TRBJ1-1; the D gene is possibly TRBD1 (5 bases). Germline CDR1 reads SGHNT; CDR2 reads YENEEA. The length of the CDR3 is 14 residues. V lost 3 bases to trimming and J lost 3 bases, with 11 bases between them. The CDR3 sequence is CASSLGGKDTEAFF. In nucleotides, the CDR3 is TGTGCCAGCAGCTTGGGGGGAAAGGACACTGAAGCTTTCTTT.

CDR3 in DNA: TGCGCCAGCAGCCAAGATTGGCGGGGCTCGAAAAACATTCAGTACTTC. It encodes CASSQDWRGSKNIQYF. The chain carries TRBV4-3 and TRBJ2-4; the D gene is possibly TRBD2 (6 bases). CDR3 length equals 16 residues. The V gene lost 0 bases and the J gene lost 4 bases, with 13 bases spanning the gap. The V gene's germline CDR1 is LGHNA and CDR2 YSLEER.

This clone occurred a few times. The rearrangement joins TRBV7-3 to TRBJ1-6, with D possibly being TRBD1 (5 bases). This CDR3 is 15 amino acids long. The ends were cut back, 1 base at V and 7 bases at J, with 11 bases in the middle. From germline, CDR1 is SGHTA and CDR2 FQGTGA. CDR3: CASSLMRQPNSPLHF. For the CDR3, the DNA is TGTGCCAGCAGCTTAATGAGACAGCCGAATTCACCCCTCCACTTT.

This sequence joins TRBV5-5 and TRBJ1-3; TRBD1 agrees at 10 bases. The J segment lost 8 bases and the V segment lost 5 bases, leaving 19 bases of the junction unmatched. This CDR3 has 18 residues. In germline, CDR1 is SGHKS, CDR2 YYEKEE (reference sequence). The CDR3 bases are TGTGCCAGCAGATCAACCGGGACAGGGGCCCCTGGAAGGGACACCATATATTTT. Protein product: CASRSTGTGAPGRDTIYF.